Listed below are T cell receptor beta chains from one sample, sequenced in a study of OX40 agonist ivuxolimab in advanced cancers. Clones were sequenced by immunoSEQ multiplex PCR, and TCRdb holds only the in-frame ones, with some missing. The sample includes fewer than 15,000 clones, roughly 89% of them seen just once. Here the sequenced sample was CD4+ or CD8+ T cells sorted from blood, taken in a trial of the OX40 agonist ivuxolimab. These receptors all come from an adult with an advanced solid tumor such as melanoma, head and neck, liver or kidney cancer. Both conserved end residues are part of each CDR3. The D gene is left open where the match is weak. Clone size, where shown, is once, few, many, or a class for clones that have expanded.

D,V,size,CDR3
.,TRBV28,.,CASSLQVNTEAFF
.,TRBV7-8,.,CASSLFGVNYGYTF
.,TRBV7-9,.,CASSPGTDEQFF
TRBD1,TRBV6-5,.,CASSGDSHQPQHF
.,TRBV28,.,CASRPPGSEQYF
.,TRBV7-2,once,CASSLVGTDEAFF
.,TRBV6-5,.,CATSLLMGTNTEAFF
TRBD1,TRBV9,.,CASGTGGEETQYF
TRBD2,TRBV7-8,.,CASSFQAGNEQFF
.,TRBV19,.,CASSHYAGSNQPQHF
.,TRBV19,.,CASSFGPYEQYF
.,TRBV6-6,.,CASSYQGADYNEQFF
.,TRBV28,few,CASRSYFRPEAFF
TRBD1,TRBV7-2,.,CASSSGQGLHNEQFF
.,TRBV6-5,.,CASGWIEQFF
.,TRBV6-1,.,CASSLSGDNYNEQFF
TRBD1,TRBV28,.,CASSPRDRGPSGNTIYF
TRBD2,TRBV28,.,CASSPRLARRDNEQFF
TRBD2,TRBV7-8,.,CASSWTSGLYNEQFF
TRBD2,TRBV4-2,.,CASSQEAAAGPYNEQFF
TRBD1,TRBV6-1,once,CASSKGGADFNFNYGYTF
.,TRBV15,.,CATSRMGLHNEQFF
.,TRBV5-1,.,CASSLAADPSYEQYF
TRBD2,TRBV2,.,CASSPIAGGTHEQYF
TRBD2,TRBV11-3,once,CASSLLAGDTQYF
TRBD1,TRBV4-2,.,CASSQGQGIPDTQYF
.,TRBV11-2,.,CASSPRDGYEQYF
.,TRBV5-1,.,CASSLLSSSYNEQFF
.,TRBV10-3,.,CAINRGYEQYF
.,TRBV10-3,.,CAISGGRATEAFF
.,TRBV19,.,CASMPGPPYNEQFF
TRBD1,TRBV28,.,CASSSGQVAGNTIYF
.,TRBV7-9,.,CASVGFYRPDAPTGYGYTF
.,TRBV15,.,CATSRSTENTEAFF
TRBD2,TRBV7-9,.,CASSFGLAGATGELFF
TRBD2,TRBV28,.,CASSLFVLAGETGELFF
TRBD1,TRBV10-2,.,CASRTGGNTEAFF
TRBD2,TRBV19,.,CASSATSGSHNEQFF
.,TRBV10-2,.,CASSDFAGSYNEQFF
.,TRBV19,.,CASSMAGRDTIYF
.,TRBV2,.,CASRMSSRGEKLFF
.,TRBV4-3,.,CASSQFLGQSSYEQYF
.,TRBV7-8,.,CASSLDGQSTDTQYF
.,TRBV29-1,.,CSVEDGRKSSYNEQFF
.,TRBV6-5,.,CAHSGSPGNQPQHF
.,TRBV6-5,once,CASSYSGSKDGYTF
.,TRBV11-2,.,CASSLVRGSTDTQYF
.,TRBV18,.,CASSPPVRDTQYF
.,TRBV9,.,CASSVVEVSYNEQFF
.,TRBV29-1,once,CSVEGYREQFF
TRBD2,TRBV18,.,CASSPPLIAGLSDNEQFF
TRBD2,TRBV7-8,once,CASRTAGTTDTDTQYF
TRBD2,TRBV4-1,.,CASSQDPSGGEETQYF